The following is a T cell receptor beta chain sequence with its context. A universal primer site arose from template switching, and cDNA bore unique molecular identifiers. MiXCR was run by TCRdb on the 5' RACE reads, yielding one entry per CDR3 protein. Of 450,000 or so distinct CDR3 sequences listed, approximately 25% were seen once; the top ten hold 2.9%. The data are from a study of identical twins. Germline CDR1 DFQATT, CDR2 SNEGSKA (reference sequence). J was trimmed by 3 bases and V by 7 bases; bases with no gene match: 16. The CDR3 loop spans 17 amino acids. A further study also used this sample, focusing on T cells expressing NK-cell markers. That paper adds: Eight donors were sequenced, seven testing HCMV-seropositive and one testing seronegative. These clonotypes, the leaders elsewhere, also led the CD3+CD56-NKG2C+ fraction in four donors.

Sequencing was done on a sample of CD4+ T cells sorted from blood. The receptor comes from a woman aged 18-29 years in good health. The rearrangement uses TRBV20-1 and TRBJ2-7; 12 nucleotides match TRBD2. CDR3 DNA: TGCAGTGTTAGTAGGCCTAGCGGGAGGGCTAGCGTCTACGAGCAGTACTTC. Its translation: CSVSRPSGRASVYEQYF.